The 6 T cell receptor beta chains below were found in one sample sequenced in a study of OX40 agonist ivuxolimab in advanced cancers. Measured with immunoSEQ multiplex PCR; TCRdb has only the in-frame clones, and not every one. The sample includes 75,000 to 90,000 clones, about 90% seen only once; the top ten take 0.95% to 1.3%. This specimen consisted of CD4+ or CD8+ T cells sorted from blood, obtained in a trial of the OX40 agonist ivuxolimab. The receptors here all came from an adult with an advanced solid tumor such as melanoma, head and neck, liver or kidney cancer.

The chain is built from TRBV5-1 and TRBJ2-1; D unresolved. Germline V CDR1 and CDR2: SGHRS, YFSETQ. The V end was cut by 0 bases, the J end by 6 bases, with 7 bases between. The CDR3 is 13 amino acids. CDR3 sequence reads: CASSLDASNEQFF. The CDR3 DNA follows: TGCGCCAGCAGCTTGGACGCAAGCAATGAGCAGTTCTTC.

This clone was observed once. The J gene is TRBJ2-7, the V gene TRBV6-6; 8 bases are shared with TRBD2. V lost 2 bases and J lost 7; bases outside the gene matches: 4. Germline V lookup: CDR1 MNHNY, CDR2 SVGAGI (reference sequence). This CDR3 spans 13 amino acids. DNA for the CDR3: TGTGCCAGCAGTTACGGACTAGCTGGAGAGCAGTACTTC. Its translation: CASSYGLAGEQYF.

This clone was found a few times. The chain is built from TRBV5-1 and TRBJ1-5, with a tentative D call TRBD1 (5 bases). CDR1 is SGHRS and CDR2 is YFSETQ in the germline V gene. The V end was cut by 0 bases, the J end by 4 bases, with 11 bases between. The CDR3 extends over 15 amino acids. Written as DNA, the CDR3 is TGCGCCAGCAGCTTGGACGCCCGGGGGAATCAGCCCCAGCATTTT. It codes for CASSLDARGNQPQHF.

This clone has a handful of counts. The V and J genes are TRBV27 and TRBJ2-7, with D perhaps being TRBD1 or TRBD2 (5 bases each). V was pared by 3 bases and J by 2 bases, with 17 bases between. CDR1 is MNHEY and CDR2 is SMNVEV in the germline V gene (reference sequence). The CDR3 contains 16 residues. CDR3 sequence (DNA): TGTGCCAGCAGTTTGGGGGACGGGCCCCAAACCTACGAGCAGTACTTC. Its protein product is CASSLGDGPQTYEQYF.

The genes are TRBV7-2 and TRBJ2-1; 13 nucleotides align to TRBD2. The CDR3 sequence is 16 residues long. V gave up 3 bases and J gave up 8 bases; unmatched junction bases: 7. Germline V CDR1 and CDR2: SGHTA, FQGNSA. CDR3 DNA sequence: TGTGCCAGCAGCTTTCCTTCGGGACTAGCGGGGTATGAGCAGTTCTTC. Its translation: CASSFPSGLAGYEQFF.

The chain links TRBV9 to TRBJ2-7, with 8 nucleotides matching TRBD2. CDR1 SGDLS and CDR2 YYNGEE come from the germline V gene. The CDR3 has 15 amino acids. The V gene end was trimmed by 0 bases and the J gene end by 5 bases; junction bases not matched to a gene: 7. CDR3 loop: CASSVDGRVVNEQYF. CDR3 bases: TGTGCCAGCAGCGTAGACGGGAGGGTAGTGAACGAGCAGTACTTC. The variable domain in full, completed from reference TRBV9 and TRBJ2-7, reads DSGVTQTPKHLITATGQRVTLRCSPRSGDLSVYWYQQSLDQGLQFLIQYYNGEERAKGNILERFSAQQFPDLHSELNLSSLELGDSALYFCASSVDGRVVNEQYFGPGTRLTVT.